These 11 T cell receptor beta chains came from one sample sequenced in a study of metastatic and nonmetastatic thyroid tumors. None of the patients had undergone any treatment ahead of thyroid surgery. MiXCR was used by TCRdb to re-call the PCR reads. Of under 25,000 clones listed, approximately 22% are singletons. The specimen sequenced was adjacent normal tissue. The receptors were sampled from a female donor with papillary thyroid cancer or a benign thyroid nodule (not recorded which). Some clones in this sample may be carry-over from other donors' samples.

This clone was seen more than once but under ten times. V is TRBV19 and J is TRBJ2-1, with D hard to call. The germline V and J ends were trimmed by 3 bases and 0 bases, with 3 bases remaining between them. Germline V gene lookup returns CDR1 LNHDA and CDR2 SQIVND (reference sequence). The CDR3 extends over 13 amino acids. CDR3 sequence (DNA): TGTGCCAGTAGTATTCCCTCCTACAATGAGCAGTTCTTC. Translated, it gives CASSIPSYNEQFF.

The chain employs TRBV5-5 and TRBJ2-7, with 8 nucleotides matching TRBD1. The germline V gene encodes CDR1 SGHKS and CDR2 YYEKEE (reference sequence). CDR3 length: 13 amino acids. Trimming cost V 4 bases and J 6 bases; bases outside gene matches: 6. Here the CDR3 reads CASSPDRGLEQYF. DNA of the CDR3: TGTGCCAGCAGCCCAGACAGGGGCCTCGAGCAGTACTTC.

The chain employs TRBV27 and TRBJ1-1; maybe TRBD1 (5 bases). Trimming pared 9 bases from V and 4 bases from J, leaving 12 bases between. The CDR3 runs 12 residues. Germline-derived CDR1 and CDR2 are MNHEY and SMNVEV (reference sequence). The CDR3 DNA is TGTGCCAGTCTACAGGAATCCACTGAAGCTTTCTTT. Translated: CASLQESTEAFF.

V usage is TRBV5-1 and J usage is TRBJ1-1, with TRBD1 as a possible D gene (5 bases). This CDR3 comprises 14 residues. The germline CDR1 and CDR2 sequences are SGHRS and YFSETQ. V lost 0 bases to trimming and J lost 1 base, with 7 bases between them. The CDR3 loop is CASSLGGSNTEAFF. CDR3 coding DNA: TGCGCCAGCAGCTTGGGGGGGTCGAACACTGAAGCTTTCTTT.

This clone was seen a handful of times. One junction end does not reproduce the germline sequence, and a read error may be involved. V is TRBV27 and J is TRBJ2-7; the match to TRBD1 covers 9 bases. The CDR3 runs 15 residues. Per the germline V gene, CDR1 is MNHEY and CDR2 is SMNVEV (reference sequence). Here the CDR3 DNA reads TGTGCCAGTAGTTTAACGGGACAGGGCGCCTACGAGCAGTGCTTC. Protein sequence: CASSLTGQGAYEQCF.

The V call is TRBV6-1, the J call TRBJ2-1; D not resolved. From germline, CDR1 is MNHNS and CDR2 SASEGT. The CDR3 is made up of 12 amino acids. The V gene lost 5 bases and the J gene lost 10 bases, with 12 bases spanning the gap. The CDR3 sequence is CASSLLGGEQFF. The CDR3 nucleotides are TGTGCCAGCAGTCTTCTAGGCGGCGAGCAGTTCTTC.

This clone was seen ten or more times. The gene calls are TRBV6-1 and TRBJ2-2; perhaps D is TRBD1 or TRBD2 (5 bases each). V was cut by 7 bases and J by 2 bases, with 11 bases left in between. Germline V gene sequence: CDR1 MNHNS, CDR2 SASEGT. This CDR3 has 14 residues. The CDR3 is CASNRDPNTGELFF. In DNA, the CDR3 is TGTGCCAGCAACCGGGACCCAAACACCGGGGAGCTGTTTTTT.

This clone was counted a few times. The rearrangement joins TRBV11-2 to TRBJ2-3; 10 nucleotides line up with TRBD2. Germline CDR1 is SGHAT and CDR2 is FQNNGV. The CDR3 has 17 amino acids. V lost 5 bases to trimming and J lost 7 bases; unmatched junction nucleotides: 15. The CDR3 region is CASSRDRGSGRRNTQYF. The CDR3 nucleotides read TGTGCCAGCAGCCGAGATAGGGGTAGCGGGAGGCGAAATACGCAGTATTTT.

This clone came up a few times. The chain is built from TRBV6-1 and TRBJ1-1, with TRBD1 as a possible D gene (5 bases). The V end was cut by 6 bases, the J end by 11 bases, with 16 bases between. The CDR3 sequence is 12 residues long. The V gene's germline CDR1 is MNHNS and CDR2 SASEGT. As DNA, the CDR3 is TGTGCCAGCAGCAGTGGAGGGGCTCGGGCTTTCTTT. As protein: CASSSGGARAFF.

This clone was detected a few times. CDR3 sequence (DNA): TGTGCCAGCAGTTTGGCCGGGACAGGGGGGGGTGAGCAGTTCTTC. It encodes CASSLAGTGGGEQFF. The genes are TRBV27 and TRBJ2-1; 11 positions agree with TRBD1. CDR3 length: 15 amino acids. V lost 3 bases and J lost 9; bases outside the gene matches: 7. The germline CDR1 and CDR2 sequences are MNHEY and SMNVEV (reference sequence).

This clone was detected only once. The chain recombines TRBV11-2 with TRBJ2-1, with 8 bases identical to TRBD1. V gave up 5 bases and J gave up 8 bases; unmatched junction bases: 11. The CDR3 sequence is 15 residues long. The germline V gene has CDR1 SGHAT and CDR2 FQNNGV. In nucleotides, the CDR3 is TGTGCCAGCAGCGGCTGGCAGGGGGCGCGAGATGAGCAGTTCTTC. Protein: CASSGWQGARDEQFF.